This T cell receptor beta chain was obtained from a study of pediatric ulcerative colitis (dated by TCRdb to about 2019). About the full investigation: Six or seven ulcerative colitis patients had pancolitis and two had left-sided colitis, with histology consistent with ulcerative colitis in all. By Pediatric Ulcerative Colitis Activity Index, mild disease was classified in a couple of patients, moderate disease in four and acute severe colitis in three. Nine or ten newly diagnosed, treatment-naive pediatric ulcerative colitis patients and four non-IBD control children each provided paired blood and rectal samples.

The CDR1 and CDR2 encoded by the germline V gene are MNHNS and SASEGT. The CDR3 measures 14 amino acids from cysteine to phenylalanine. The sequence is cut down to CDR3 DNA, 42 bases in frame from base 1. V is pruned by 6 bases and J by 3 bases, leaving 6 bases of the junction without a gene match. Rearranged CDR3 beta regions were amplified from genomic DNA with multiplex V and J primers using the immunoSEQ TRB Survey service. To keep sequencing depth equal across samples, survey-level depth of up to 500,000 reads per sample was applied. Libraries were purified, pooled and sequenced on Illumina technology. The paper's processing steps were these. immunoSEQ online tools were used for productive clonality, sample overlap, pairwise scatters, CDR3 beta length, V/D/J gene usage and productiveness. Alongside Shannon and Simpson indices, calculated diversity was computed as the number of unique rearrangements divided by total templates, multiplied by 100. Principal component analysis used the R prcomp function and ggbiplot package on Z-score normalized data. Morisita's index was used to quantify the clonal overlap between blood and rectum within each subject. TCRdb retrieved this table from immuneACCESS and kept in-frame rearrangements only. Not all clones are present; in checked studies, unresolved V genes account for under half, and no reason is known for the remainder. The V and J calls and clone size come from that table; D and trimming were worked out from the DNA. Here the sample has 55,000 to 65,000 clones; 77% occur a single time. About 5.2% of the sample goes to the ten largest clones.

About this clone: Its specific antigen is unknown. Per-nucleotide qualities are absent, and no much larger clonotype sits a single base away.

The paper as a whole reports these results and caveats: Because repertoires were derived from total lymphocyte DNA, patterns in rare subsets such as regulatory T cells may not have been reflected. With only a handful of individuals, the healthy control group was small. Autologous blood-rectal clonal overlap was significantly higher in ulcerative colitis patients than in controls, suggesting increased T cell trafficking to inflamed tissue. A couple of rectal CDR3 clonotypes turned up in every ulcerative colitis patient but in none of the controls. Features of the rectal repertoire distinguished controls, mild-moderate colitis patients and acute severe colitis patients, and in acute severe colitis, rectal diversity was reduced because of clonal expansions. For technical reasons, the blood samples of a couple of patients yielded substantially fewer templates, so those samples were excluded from the blood-rectal overlap analysis.

Before the diagnostic colonoscopy, none of the ulcerative colitis patients had been given immunosuppressive medication. Blood was sampled at the time of the colonoscopy. The Wizard kit (Promega) was used to extract genomic DNA from blood and intestinal samples. The sequencing sample was made of blood. The sequence is built from TRBV6-1 and TRBJ2-7; the junction holds 9 bases that match TRBD1. The source is a boy between 10 and 17 years old with moderate ulcerative colitis. The CDR3 corresponds to CASRPGQGSYEQYF. The nucleotide sequence is TGTGCCAGCAGACCGGGACAGGGAAGCTACGAGCAGTACTTC.